This TCR beta chain was sequenced during a study of naive and memory T cell subsets (dated by TCRdb to the late 2010s). Looking at the study overall: The study applied an open-source, UMI-based TCR alpha and beta sequencing pipeline to sorted naive and memory peripheral blood T cell subsets. RNA was DNase-treated and reverse transcribed with TCR constant-region primers, mostly using SuperScript III. IgG serology results and the functional CMV T cell responses were in complete agreement. Results the study describes overall, beyond this receptor: RNA-based TCR counts may be influenced by expression changes linked to T cell activation and differentiation. In both CD4 and CD8 cells, a rise in Gini index and a fall in Shannon and inverse Simpson diversity were observed from naive through CM, EM and EMRA. The repertoire findings for the naive and memory subsets could not be validated against a ground truth because none was available. Single alpha or beta chain sequences, rather than paired alpha/beta receptors, were used to define clonotypes. A power law was followed by TCR abundance, with an exponent that differed between naive and memory subsets but was consistent across the three individuals. Once error correction was done, more than 85% of naive TCR sequences showed up just once, which made the naive abundance distributions much steeper than those of the memory subsets.

From the second PCR step on, the TCR alpha and beta chain libraries were amplified in separate reactions. CMV status of each donor was established by measuring IFNgamma production from CD4+ T cells after fresh PBMCs were stimulated overnight with CMV viral lysate. CD4 T cells were positively selected with Miltenyi beads, followed by positive selection of CD8 T cells from the CD4-negative fraction. Cells stained for CD3, CD4, CD8, CD45RA, CD27 and a live/dead dye were sorted on a BD Aria II into four subsets by CD45RA and CD27. The sorting gate for effector memory cells was CD45RA-CD27-, and the sorting gate for EMRA cells was CD45RA+CD27-. Blood came from a few healthy volunteers, each fractionated into CD4 and CD8 T cells and then into four differentiation subsets. About 120 ml of peripheral blood was taken from each donor, and PBMC were separated by density-gradient centrifugation on Ficoll-Paque PLUS. Sorted cells were lysed in RLT buffer, after which RNA was extracted using a Qiagen RNeasy kit and stored at -80 degrees C.

This clonotype was seen many times. Its antigen remains unidentified. There are no base qualities to consult, and no much larger clone falls within one base. The library relied on UMI-ligation and nested PCR. To cover both TRBC1 and TRBC2, the beta constant-region primer consisted of an equimolar mix of two oligonucleotides. A single-stranded oligonucleotide carrying the SP2 primer and a 12-nucleotide UMI was ligated to the 3' end of the cDNA by T4 RNA ligase 1. The ligated cDNA went through four rounds of PCR with nested alpha and beta constant-region primers together with the SP2 primer. Incubation of the ligation reaction was carried out at 16 degrees C for about 19-25 hours. To avoid over-amplification, PCR2 was usually performed as a SYBR Green qPCR and halted once a predetermined threshold was reached. Apart from the first purification, every purification step used Agencourt AMPure XP magnetic beads. Libraries were quantified by Qubit and checked on a TapeStation, with a main peak expected near 650 bp. Pooled libraries were sequenced on an Illumina MiSeq using v2 2x251 paired-end kits, and typically roughly 0.95-2.2 million reads were obtained per sample. Each sample was pooled at 3 to 4 nM, and roughly 5-7.5% PhiX was included to help cluster recognition. In the paper's pipeline: Decombinator assigned V and J genes to Demultiplexor-processed FASTQ reads by tag matching, allowing a single base-pair mismatch. UMIs were used by Collapsinator to correct both sequencing errors and frequency errors arising from PCR heterogeneity. CDR3Translator translated TCRs and extracted CDR3s from the conserved cysteine to the FGXG phenylalanine, flagging non-productive sequences. Gini, Shannon entropy and inverse Simpson indices were calculated on repertoires that had been subsampled to equal numbers of UMI-defined TCRs. Within the linear range, a power law was fitted to clonotype abundance distributions using maximum likelihood. For one naive CD8 sample, the pipeline and MIGEC produced similar UMI counts, unique TCR numbers and clonal distributions. A set of 7,322 CMV-associated CDR3 sequences, compiled from VDJdb and a published dataset, was used to search the repertoires. The raw public data were reprocessed by TCRdb itself: fastp quality trimming at Q25, MiXCR clonotype calling, in-frame beta chains only. Each entry is one CDR3 protein sequence, shown with its most common DNA and genes. The V and J calls were not made by the authors but by TCRdb's processing. This sample comprises about 5,400 distinct CDR3 sequences, about 6.5% of them detected only once. Clones ranked in the top ten supply roughly 40% of the sample.

This clonotype was sampled from a human donor in good health. The sample taken for sequencing was effector memory CD8+ T cells from blood. The sample's cell subset or site label, in plain terms: effector memory, CD45RA- CD27-.

The DNA sequence reads TGTGCCAGCAGCGATCGAGCGGGCCCCAATGAGCAGTTCTTC. Translated, this is CASSDRAGPNEQFF. The rearranged segments are TRBV7-2 and TRBJ2-1; matching of 6 bases hints at TRBD2 as the D gene. According to the germline V gene, CDR1 reads SGHTA and CDR2 reads FQGNSA. V and J are truncated by 5 bases and 6 bases respectively, leaving an intervening sequence of 14 bases. Its CDR3 holds 14 amino acids, cysteine through phenylalanine. Only the CDR3 DNA stays, 42 bases, in frame from base 1. Here the CDR3 is joined to the reference TRBV7-2 and TRBJ2-1 genes, and the full variable domain is: GAGVSQSPSNKVTEKGKDVELRCDPISGHTALYWYRQSLGQGLEFLIYFQGNSAPDKSGLPSDRFSAERTGGSVSTLTIQRTQQEDSAVYLCASSDRAGPNEQFFGPGTRLTVL.